Below are 21 T cell receptor beta chains sequenced from a single sample in a study of neoadjuvant anti-PD-1 for oral cavity cancer. Some clones are missing from TCRdb's copy, which holds only in-frame ones; the method was immunoSEQ multiplex PCR. The table records tens of thousands of clones, 70% to 85% of them present only once. The material was PBMCs, obtained before nivolumab (anti-PD-1) treatment. The receptors were sampled from a person between 40 and 85 years old with oral cavity squamous cell carcinoma.

The chain is built from TRBV11-2 and TRBJ2-7, with 7 bases fitting TRBD1. This CDR3 spans 12 amino acids. CDR1 is SGHAT, CDR2 FQNNGV, per germline. V gave up 5 bases and J gave up 6 bases; unmatched junction bases: 4. The CDR3 DNA reads as TGTGCCAGCAGCCCCCACAGGGGCGAGCAGTACTTC. Translated, it gives CASSPHRGEQYF.

The gene calls are TRBV5-1 and TRBJ2-7, with 7 bases identical to TRBD2. The germline V gene has CDR1 SGHRS and CDR2 YFSETQ. The V and J ends lost 0 bases and 6 bases, in that order; junction bases with no gene match: 9. The length of the CDR3 is 15 residues. CDR3 sequence reads: CASSLGEGGPGEQYF. Written as DNA, the CDR3 is TGCGCCAGCAGCTTGGGTGAGGGAGGGCCGGGCGAGCAGTACTTC.

DNA for the CDR3: TGTGCCTCTGGGACAGGGATTACTGAAGCTTTCTTT. Protein sequence: CASGTGITEAFF. J is TRBJ1-1 and V is TRBV30, with 9 bases that match TRBD1. J lost 5 bases, V lost 7 bases, and 5 bases had no gene match. The CDR3 runs to 12 residues. Germline V gene lookup returns CDR1 GTSNPN and CDR2 SVGIG (reference sequence).

This chain links TRBV7-2 with TRBJ1-1, with 7 bases aligning to TRBD1. V was pared by 5 bases and J by 0 bases, with 9 bases of the junction left unmatched. Germline V gives CDR1 SGHTA, CDR2 FQGNSA. This CDR3 has 16 residues. CDR3 in amino acids: CASSRQGQSMNTEAFF. The CDR3 DNA follows: TGTGCCAGCAGCAGACAGGGACAGAGTATGAACACTGAAGCTTTCTTT.

Only one count was recorded for this clone. The chain has TRBV19 and TRBJ1-4, with no clear D. The CDR3 is 10 residues long. The ends were cut back, 4 bases at V and 11 bases at J, with 5 bases in the middle. Germline loops: CDR1 LNHDA, CDR2 SQIVND (reference sequence). CDR3: CASSREKLFF. CDR3 in DNA: TGTGCCAGTAGTAGAGAGAAACTGTTTTTT.

Judged by abundance, this clone is medium-sized. V is TRBV14 and J is TRBJ1-6, with 8 nucleotides matching TRBD1. Germline V CDR1 and CDR2: SGHDN, FVKESK. The V gene end was trimmed by 4 bases and the J gene end by 9 bases; junction bases not matched to a gene: 8. CDR3 size: 15 residues. The CDR3 sequence is CASSPAGGATSPLHF. CDR3 bases: TGTGCCAGCAGCCCCGCAGGGGGCGCGACTTCACCCCTCCACTTT.

V usage is TRBV2 and J usage is TRBJ2-7; TRBD2 matches 10 bases. This CDR3 is built from 14 residues. With 3 bases clipped from V and 3 bases from J, the junction kept 2 bases outside the gene matches. Germline V lookup: CDR1 SNHLY, CDR2 FYNNEI. The CDR3 protein is CASSDGTSVYEQYF. The CDR3 DNA sequence: TGTGCCAGCAGTGACGGGACTAGCGTCTACGAGCAGTACTTC. Supplemented by reference TRBV2 and TRBJ2-7, the full variable domain reads EPEVTQTPSHQVTQMGQEVILRCVPISNHLYFYWYRQILGQKVEFLVSFYNNEISEKSEIFDDQFSVERPDGSNFTLKIRSTKLEDSAMYFCASSDGTSVYEQYFGPGTRLTVT.

The chain combines TRBV29-1 with TRBJ2-1, with a possible D match to TRBD2 (6 bases). V lost 2 bases to trimming and J lost 4 bases, with 18 bases between them. CDR3 length equals 16 residues. Germline CDR1 reads SQVTM; CDR2 reads ANQGSEA. CDR3 residues: CSVERVGGLTYNEQFF. The CDR3 nucleotides are TGCAGCGTTGAAAGAGTTGGGGGACTGACATACAATGAGCAGTTCTTC.

The chain is built from TRBV25-1 and TRBJ2-1; D unresolved. Germline V gives CDR1 MGHDK, CDR2 SYGVNS. The CDR3 runs 17 residues. The germline V and J ends were trimmed by 4 bases and 0 bases, with 16 bases remaining between them. The CDR3 region has the DNA TGTGCCAGCAGTGGGGGTACGGGTGTAAGCTCCTACAATGAGCAGTTCTTC. Its translation: CASSGGTGVSSYNEQFF.

This clone turned up a few times. The rearrangement joins TRBV14 to TRBJ2-5; 7 bases match TRBD2. CDR3 length: 16 amino acids. With 0 bases clipped from V and 1 base from J, the junction kept 5 bases outside the gene matches. Per the germline V gene, CDR1 is SGHDN and CDR2 is FVKESK. The CDR3: CASSQEQRGLQETQYF. The CDR3 DNA reads as TGTGCCAGCAGCCAAGAACAGCGGGGCCTCCAAGAGACCCAGTACTTC.

The rearrangement joins TRBV19 to TRBJ2-5; TRBD1 matches at 7 bases. Germline V gene data show CDR1 as LNHDA and CDR2 as SQIVND (reference sequence). Trimming took 1 base from V and 1 from J; bases not matched to a gene: 6. The CDR3 extends over 16 amino acids. CDR3 nucleotide sequence: TGTGCCAGTAGTATAGGGGACAGACCCTCCCAAGAGACCCAGTACTTC. Its translation: CASSIGDRPSQETQYF.

In its sample, this clone was seen a few times. This chain connects TRBV6-4 to TRBJ2-1; TRBD2 agrees at 9 bases. The CDR3 contains 15 residues. Per germline, CDR1 MRHNA and CDR2 SNTAGT. The J segment lost 8 bases and the V segment lost 6 bases, leaving 11 bases of the junction unmatched. Here the CDR3 reads CASSLLAGGRDEQFF. The CDR3 DNA is TGTGCCAGCAGCCTCCTGGCGGGGGGGAGGGATGAGCAGTTCTTC.

The chain combines TRBV19 with TRBJ1-3, with 7 bases identical to TRBD1. Per the germline V gene, CDR1 is LNHDA and CDR2 is SQIVND (reference sequence). Trimming removed 8 bases from V and 0 bases from J; junction bases left unmatched: 10. The CDR3 is 16 amino acids. CDR3: CASDRGTASSGNTIYF. CDR3 DNA sequence: TGTGCCAGTGACCGCGGGACAGCGAGCTCTGGAAACACCATATATTTT.

This clone was seen only a few times. The chain combines TRBV2 with TRBJ1-2; D is undetermined. From germline, CDR1 is SNHLY and CDR2 FYNNEI. V was cut by 7 bases and J by 7 bases, with 16 bases left in between. The CDR3 runs to 13 residues. The CDR3: CASKTKRDSGYTF. In DNA form, the CDR3 reads TGTGCCAGCAAAACTAAACGTGACTCTGGCTACACCTTC. The whole variable domain, remainder taken from reference TRBV2 and TRBJ1-2, is EPEVTQTPSHQVTQMGQEVILRCVPISNHLYFYWYRQILGQKVEFLVSFYNNEISEKSEIFDDQFSVERPDGSNFTLKIRSTKLEDSAMYFCASKTKRDSGYTFGSGTRLTVV.

This clone has only one observation. The chain is built from TRBV6-6 and TRBJ1-2; D unresolved. Trimming removed 6 bases from V and 13 bases from J, with 18 bases in between. From germline, CDR1 is MNHNY and CDR2 SVGAGI (reference sequence). There are 12 residues in the CDR3. CDR3 nucleotide sequence: TGTGCCAGCAGCCCGTCTACCGAGGGCGGCACCTTC. Encoded protein: CASSPSTEGGTF.

The chain recombines TRBV18 with TRBJ2-2, with no clear D. Looked up from germline, CDR1 is KGHSH and CDR2 is LQKENI. The ends were cut back, 3 bases at V and 5 bases at J, with 10 bases in the middle. This CDR3 is 14 amino acids long. The CDR3 reads CASSPGTRTGELFF. The CDR3, as DNA: TGTGCCAGCTCACCTGGAACCCGGACCGGGGAGCTGTTTTTT.

Regarding this clone: The junction differs from germline at one of its ends, possibly a read error. V gene TRBV11-3 combines with J gene TRBJ2-4; tentatively, D is TRBD1 or TRBD2 (5 bases each). The germline V gene encodes CDR1 SGHNT and CDR2 YENEEA. The CDR3 runs to 14 residues. The CDR3 nucleotides read TGTGCCAGCAGCTTGACCGGGACCAACAACATTCAGTACTTC. Protein product: CASSLTGTNNIQYF.

The gene calls are TRBV14 and TRBJ1-1; TRBD1 might be the D (6 bases). Looked up from germline, CDR1 is SGHDN and CDR2 is FVKESK. CDR3 length: 14 residues. Trimming cost V 4 bases and J 6 bases, with 15 bases left between them. The CDR3 region is CASSRHRDGAEAFF. CDR3 nucleotides: TGTGCCAGCAGCCGCCACAGGGACGGCGCTGAAGCTTTCTTT.

V is TRBV10-3 and J is TRBJ2-7; D tentatively fits TRBD1 or TRBD2 (5 bases each). The CDR3 consists of 12 residues. Trimming pared 8 bases from V and 1 base from J, leaving 9 bases between. From germline, CDR1 is ENHRY and CDR2 SYGVKD. CDR3 residues: CAIGTASYEQYF. For the CDR3, the DNA is TGTGCCATCGGGACGGCTTCCTACGAGCAGTACTTC.

The J gene is TRBJ2-5, the V gene TRBV28; 7 nucleotides match TRBD2. The CDR3 totals 15 residues. Germline V gene lookup returns CDR1 MDHEN and CDR2 SYDVKM. After removal of 1 base from V and 0 bases from J, the junction contained 2 bases not matched to a gene. The CDR3 bases are TGTGCCAGCAGTTTATCAGGACTAGACCAAGAGACCCAGTACTTC. Translated, it gives CASSLSGLDQETQYF.

The chain couples TRBV11-2 to TRBJ1-3; D ambiguous. The CDR3 spans 11 residues. V was clipped by 5 bases and J by 5 bases, with 4 bases between them. Germline CDR1 and CDR2: SGHAT and FQNNGV. CDR3 residues: CASSPRNTIYF. DNA for the CDR3: TGTGCCAGCAGCCCCAGAAACACCATATATTTT.